This T cell receptor (beta chain) was sequenced during a study of cytomegalovirus exposure and HLA in healthy donors. Findings and limits, study-wide: Among immune exposure information, only CMV serostatus was available. Follow-up analysis seemed to connect common viral pathogens with several of the most significant clusters identified.

The PCR used 60 Vbeta and 13 Jbeta primers. Data came from immunoSEQ multiplex PCR; TCRdb stores just in-frame clones and leaves some out. In the table there are under 200,000 clones, 81% of which are singletons. The CDR3 length is 10 residues. The V and J ends lost 7 bases and 8 bases respectively, with 9 bases between them. Germline V gene sequence: CDR1 SGHNT, CDR2 YYREEE (reference sequence). Worth noting for this clone: As yet, its antigen is unknown.

The origin of this receptor is a woman under 30 in good health and CMV-seropositive. The chain joins TRBV5-4 to TRBJ1-1; no clear D gene. Sequencing used PBMCs. The CDR3 coding sequence is TGTGCCAGCGGGAGGCCCGAAGCTTTCTTT. Protein product: CASGRPEAFF.